This TCR beta chain was retrieved from a study of T cell changes during pregnancy in multiple sclerosis. Here immunoSEQ multiplex PCR was the method, and the copy in TCRdb shows in-frame clones only, minus some. The sample gives around 130,000 clones, 90% to 98% of which show up once; 0.44% is in the top ten. The length of the CDR3 is 14 residues. With 5 bases clipped from V and 15 bases from J, the junction kept 14 bases outside the gene matches. Germline-derived CDR1 and CDR2 are LNHDA and SQIVND (reference sequence). The clonotype comes from a female donor with multiple sclerosis, enrolled in a pregnancy study. The genes are TRBV19 and TRBJ2-1; 9 nucleotides match TRBD1. Sequencing used peripheral blood, obtained after pregnancy. CDR3 DNA sequence: TGTGCCAGTAGTGGGACAGGGATGGCACCCAAGGGGTTCTTC. It yields the protein CASSGTGMAPKGFF.